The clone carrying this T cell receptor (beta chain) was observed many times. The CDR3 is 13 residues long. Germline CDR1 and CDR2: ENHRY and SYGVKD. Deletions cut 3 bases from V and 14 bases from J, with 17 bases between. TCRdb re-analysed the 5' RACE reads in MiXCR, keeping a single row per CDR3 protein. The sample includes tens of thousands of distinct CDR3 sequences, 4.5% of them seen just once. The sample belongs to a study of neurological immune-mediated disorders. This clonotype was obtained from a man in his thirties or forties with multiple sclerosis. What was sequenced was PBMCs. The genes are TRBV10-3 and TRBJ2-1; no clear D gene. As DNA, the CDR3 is TGTGCCATCAGTGAAGGCCGTGGCCCCTTGAAGTTCTTC. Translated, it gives CAISEGRGPLKFF.